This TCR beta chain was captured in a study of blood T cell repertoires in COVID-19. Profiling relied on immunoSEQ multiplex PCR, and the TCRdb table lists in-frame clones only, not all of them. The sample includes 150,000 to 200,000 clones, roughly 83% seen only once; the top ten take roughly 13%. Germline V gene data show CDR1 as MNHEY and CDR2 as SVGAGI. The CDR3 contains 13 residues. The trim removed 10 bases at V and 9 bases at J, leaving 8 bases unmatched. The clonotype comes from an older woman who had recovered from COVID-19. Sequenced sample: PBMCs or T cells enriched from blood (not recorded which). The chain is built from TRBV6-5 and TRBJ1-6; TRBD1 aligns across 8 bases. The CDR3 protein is CATWAQGASPLHF. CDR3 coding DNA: TGTGCCACCTGGGCCCAGGGGGCTTCACCCCTCCACTTT.